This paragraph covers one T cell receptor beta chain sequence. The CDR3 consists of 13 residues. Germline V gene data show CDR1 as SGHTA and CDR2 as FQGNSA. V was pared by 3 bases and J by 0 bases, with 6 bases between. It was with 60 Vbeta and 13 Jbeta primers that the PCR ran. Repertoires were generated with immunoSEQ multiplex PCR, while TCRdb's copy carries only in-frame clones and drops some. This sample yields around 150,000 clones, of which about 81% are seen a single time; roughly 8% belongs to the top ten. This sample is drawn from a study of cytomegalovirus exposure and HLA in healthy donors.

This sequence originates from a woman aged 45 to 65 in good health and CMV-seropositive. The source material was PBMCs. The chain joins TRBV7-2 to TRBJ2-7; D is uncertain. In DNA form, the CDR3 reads TGTGCCAGCAGCTTGCAGGACTCCTACGAGCAGTACTTC. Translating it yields CASSLQDSYEQYF.